These T cell receptor beta chains were read from a single sample in a study of radiotherapy plus CTLA-4 blockade in lung cancer. Some clones are missing from TCRdb's copy, which holds only in-frame ones; the method was immunoSEQ multiplex PCR. Here the sample spans some 70,000 clones, under 85% being singletons. The sample was peripheral blood, taken from a patient treated with radiotherapy plus ipilimumab. Receptors originate from a human donor with non-small cell lung cancer who had a partial response to radiotherapy plus ipilimumab. Each CDR3 is given with its conserved first and last residue. The D gene is left open where the match is weak. Expanded clones are given a class, and other clones once, few, many or no size at all.

J	size	V	D	CDR3	DNA
TRBJ2-3	.	TRBV5-1	TRBD2	CASSSGTSGVRTDTQYF	TGCGCCAGCAGCTCCGGGACTAGCGGGGTTCGCACAGATACGCAGTATTTT
TRBJ2-5	.	TRBV7-6	.	CASSLGSGETQYF	TGTGCCAGCAGCTTAGGGTCGGGGGAGACCCAGTACTTC
TRBJ1-1	.	TRBV6-5	.	CASTPDRNTEAFF	TGTGCCAGCACTCCCGACAGGAACACTGAAGCTTTCTTT
TRBJ2-7	.	TRBV5-1	TRBD1	CASSPDGTGGYEQYF	TGCGCCAGCAGCCCCGACGGGACAGGGGGCTACGAGCAGTACTTC
TRBJ2-1	.	TRBV2	TRBD2	CASSRQPTSGYRHNEQFF	TGTGCCAGCAGTCGCCAACCGACTAGCGGATATCGGCACAATGAGCAGTTCTTC
TRBJ2-1	.	TRBV7-9	TRBD2	CASSSIAGGSYNEQFF	TGTGCCAGCAGCTCCATAGCGGGAGGCTCCTACAATGAGCAGTTCTTC
TRBJ2-3	.	TRBV7-2	TRBD2	CASRLAGRRGTDTQYF	TGTGCCAGCAGACTAGCGGGACGCCGGGGCACAGATACGCAGTATTTT
TRBJ2-2	.	TRBV28	.	CASSFLPGELFF	TGTGCCAGCAGTTTCCTCCCCGGGGAGCTGTTTTTT
TRBJ1-1	.	TRBV9	TRBD1	CASSVQGASTEAFF	TGTGCCAGCAGCGTCCAGGGGGCGAGCACTGAAGCTTTCTTT
TRBJ2-7	.	TRBV27	TRBD2	CASSVAPEAGEQYF	TGTGCCAGCAGTGTAGCGCCTGAAGCGGGAGAGCAGTACTTC
TRBJ2-2	.	TRBV5-1	.	CASSPSPGTGELFF	TGCGCCAGCAGCCCTTCACCCGGCACCGGGGAGCTGTTTTTT
TRBJ2-1	.	TRBV10-3	.	CAISESGGRGYEQFF	TGTGCCATCAGTGAGTCGGGAGGCAGAGGGTATGAGCAGTTCTTC
TRBJ2-1	.	TRBV11-3	.	CASSLDVGQKTGNEQFF	TGTGCCAGCAGCTTAGATGTCGGACAGAAGACGGGCAATGAGCAGTTCTTC
TRBJ2-6	.	TRBV14	TRBD2	CASSQEGRAGRLGGANVLTF	TGTGCCAGCAGCCAAGAAGGGCGAGCGGGAAGGTTGGGTGGGGCCAACGTCCTGACTTTC
TRBJ2-5	few	TRBV5-1	TRBD1	CASRQGALGETQYF	TGCGCCAGCAGACAGGGGGCGCTAGGGGAGACCCAGTACTTC
TRBJ1-2	.	TRBV5-7	TRBD1	CASSPGTGTYGYTF	TGTGCCAGCAGCCCCGGGACAGGGACGTATGGCTACACCTTC
TRBJ2-1	.	TRBV18	.	CASSPPSTRNEQFF	TGTGCCAGCTCACCGCCATCGACGCGGAATGAGCAGTTCTTC
TRBJ2-2	.	TRBV4-2	TRBD1	CASSGVQGATGELFF	TGTGCCAGCAGCGGGGTACAGGGGGCTACCGGGGAGCTGTTTTTT
TRBJ2-2	few	TRBV19	TRBD2	CASSIADSGRPGELFF	TGTGCCAGTAGTATAGCAGATAGCGGGAGGCCCGGGGAGCTGTTTTTT
TRBJ2-7	large	TRBV7-6	TRBD2	CASSAGSGGDEQYF	TGTGCCAGCAGCGCCGGAAGTGGGGGGGACGAGCAGTACTTC
TRBJ2-1	.	TRBV6-6	TRBD2	CASNPREEHNEQFF	TGTGCCAGCAACCCTCGGGAGGAACACAATGAGCAGTTCTTC
TRBJ1-3	.	TRBV28	.	CASSPQGSGNTIYF	TGTGCCAGCAGTCCACAGGGCTCTGGAAACACCATATATTTT
TRBJ2-5	.	TRBV6-4	TRBD2	CASSDGLVQETQYF	TGTGCCAGCAGTGACGGACTAGTCCAAGAGACCCAGTACTTC
TRBJ1-1	.	TRBV28	TRBD1	CASSPGQGAAFF	TGTGCCAGCAGTCCGGGACAGGGAGCAGCTTTCTTT
TRBJ2-7	.	TRBV28	.	CASSLRSYEQYF	TGTGCCAGCAGTTTGAGGTCCTACGAGCAGTACTTC
TRBJ1-5	once	TRBV7-2	TRBD1	CASSLYGTGKSNQPQHF	TGTGCCAGCAGCTTATACGGGACAGGGAAGAGCAATCAGCCCCAGCATTTT
TRBJ2-7	.	TRBV5-6	.	CASSLSAYEQYF	TGTGCCAGCAGCCTGAGCGCCTACGAGCAGTACTTC
TRBJ2-7	once	TRBV10-3	TRBD2	CAISEPGGSAGYEQYF	TGTGCCATCAGTGAACCGGGGGGATCAGCTGGCTACGAGCAGTACTTC
TRBJ2-2	few	TRBV5-6	TRBD2	CASSQRLAGGNTGELFF	TGTGCCAGCAGCCAACGACTAGCGGGAGGGAACACCGGGGAGCTGTTTTTT